This TCR beta chain is from a study of blood T cell repertoires in COVID-19. On the study more broadly: The analysed material was cDNA or gDNA that came from T cells, B-cell-depleted T cells, or PBMCs.

Germline-derived CDR1 and CDR2 are SGHAT and FQNNGV. The CDR3 extends over 15 amino acids. Trimming cost V 8 bases and J 2 bases; bases outside gene matches: 11. Sequencing used immunoSEQ multiplex PCR; TCRdb keeps in-frame clones, though not all of them. Of approximately 100,000 clones listed, approximately 80% are singletons. V usage is TRBV11-2 and J usage is TRBJ2-7, with 8 bases aligning to TRBD2. The TCR originated in a man aged 70-80 years with active or convalescent COVID-19. Sequenced input: peripheral blood. CDR3 amino acids: CASGITSGDTYEQYF. The CDR3 region has the DNA TGTGCCAGCGGGATAACTAGCGGAGATACCTACGAGCAGTACTTC.